This T cell receptor beta chain appears in the sequencing data of a study of metastatic and nonmetastatic thyroid tumors. The wider study: Patients with malignant and benign thyroid disease provided blood and tumor or nodule tissue, whose repertoires were compared.

Patients had received no treatment of any kind before thyroid surgery. Study-wide points: According to reports, the diversity of TCR beta was significantly higher in malignant thyroid tumors than in benign nodules, and this held in both blood and tumor samples.

This clone was counted many times. Its antigen is unknown. Authors' methods: Variation in CDR3 across clinicopathological groups served as the basis for constructing a distant-metastasis classifier in papillary thyroid cancer. With MiXCR, TCRdb reprocessed the PCR reads. What appears here as the V and J calls and clone size reflects TCRdb's work, not the paper's. The sample holds 25,000 to 30,000 clones; around 14% are singletons and the top ten take more than 3%. Per the germline V gene, CDR1 is SGHTS and CDR2 is YDEGEE. Trimming took 0 bases from V and 10 from J, leaving 10 bases between them. The CDR3 extends over 13 amino acids.

The J gene is TRBJ1-4, the V gene TRBV5-8, with D unresolved. Material: blood. This TCR was sampled from a female donor with papillary thyroid cancer or a benign thyroid nodule (not recorded which). Some clones in this sample may be carry-over from other donors' samples. The CDR3 DNA follows: TGTGCCAGCAGCTTGGGTCCTAGAGGAAAACTGTTTTTT. Protein product: CASSLGPRGKLFF.